This T cell receptor beta chain was recorded in a study of blood T cell repertoires in COVID-19. About the study: Acute-phase and convalescent COVID-19 samples originated in the United States, Italy and Spain. PBMCs, B-cell-depleted T cells, or T cells were the source of the cDNA or gDNA that made up the material.

This CDR3 spans 13 amino acids. The V gene lost 5 bases and the J gene lost 0 bases, with 10 bases spanning the gap. Germline V gene sequence: CDR1 GTSNPN, CDR2 SVGIG (reference sequence). In the study's own analysis: From reference gene primer amplification, estimates of nucleated cell counts were derived. Data came from immunoSEQ multiplex PCR; TCRdb stores just in-frame clones and leaves some out. The DNA was the basis for D and trimming; V, J and clone size are from that table. This sample yields roughly 100,000 clones, of which 71% are seen a single time; about 1% belongs to the top ten. A few counts support this clone.

Source material: peripheral blood. The TCR comes from a human donor with acute or convalescent COVID-19. The donor label of this sample is uncertain. The chain uses TRBV30 and TRBJ1-1, with D possibly being TRBD1 (6 bases). The CDR3 is CAWAQGMNTEAFF. The DNA for the CDR3 is TGTGCCTGGGCCCAGGGGATGAACACTGAAGCTTTCTTT.